These 15 T cell receptor beta chains originate from one sample sequenced in a study of memory CD4+ T cells and cytomegalovirus serostatus. Profiling relied on immunoSEQ multiplex PCR, and the TCRdb table lists in-frame clones only, not all of them. The sample lists over 65,000 clones; over 80% were seen once. The sort gate was single viable CD3+CD4+CD8-CD45RO+ cells for memory CD4+ T cells. The specimen sequenced was memory CD4+ T cells from blood. Receptors originate from an adult in good health and CMV-seronegative.

The CDR3 DNA is TGTGCCAGTAGTACCACAGGGGGCACTCAGCCCCAGCATTTT. Translating gives CASSTTGGTQPQHF. The chain employs TRBV19 and TRBJ1-5, with TRBD1 matching 9 bases. J gave up 6 bases and V 4 bases, and 4 bases lay outside the gene matches. CDR1 is LNHDA and CDR2 is SQIVND in the germline V gene (reference sequence). The CDR3 loop spans 14 amino acids.

The chain uses TRBV6-4 and TRBJ1-1; D unclear. The CDR3 covers 13 residues. Germline loops: CDR1 MRHNA, CDR2 SNTAGT. Trimming took 3 bases from V and 5 from J, leaving 10 bases between them. The CDR3 reads CASSEGVGTEAFF. The CDR3, as DNA: TGTGCCAGCAGTGAAGGAGTTGGTACTGAAGCTTTCTTT.

The chain couples TRBV7-2 to TRBJ1-6; maybe TRBD1 (5 bases). The germline CDR1 and CDR2 sequences are SGHTA and FQGNSA. Trimming took 0 bases from V and 5 from J, leaving 17 bases between them. The CDR3 length is 18 residues. The CDR3 region is CASSLALGARGDNSPLHF. CDR3 nucleotide sequence: TGTGCCAGCAGCTTAGCGCTTGGGGCGAGAGGGGATAATTCACCCCTCCACTTT.

J is TRBJ2-3 and V is TRBV6-1; 9 bases are shared with TRBD1. Trimming at V came to 8 bases and at J to 1 base, leaving 4 bases not matched to a gene. Per the germline V gene, CDR1 is MNHNS and CDR2 is SASEGT. The CDR3 contains 14 residues. In nucleotides, the CDR3 is TGTGCCAGCCTGTGGACAGGGGGCACAGATACGCAGTATTTT. As protein: CASLWTGGTDTQYF.

V is TRBV10-3 and J is TRBJ1-4, with 8 bases that match TRBD1. The CDR3 length is 14 residues. The ends lost 6 bases at V and 6 bases at J; junction bases unmatched: 6. Germline V gene data show CDR1 as ENHRY and CDR2 as SYGVKD. The CDR3 DNA is TGTGCCATCAGCCCGGACAGGGTAGATGAAAAACTGTTTTTT. Protein sequence: CAISPDRVDEKLFF.

A remark on this clone: A junction boundary mismatches the germline segment, possibly from a read error. The chain joins TRBV7-7 to TRBJ2-7; 12 bases agree with TRBD2. Per germline, CDR1 SSHAT and CDR2 FNYEAQ (reference sequence). The CDR3 is 15 amino acids. The CDR3 coding sequence is TGTGCTAGCAGCAAACTAGCGGGGGGCAACTACGAGCAGTACTTC. It codes for CASSKLAGGNYEQYF.

The V and J genes are TRBV7-3 and TRBJ2-1, with 7 nucleotides matching TRBD1. The CDR3 has 16 residues. CDR1 is SGHTA and CDR2 is FQGTGA in the germline V gene. V lost 4 bases and J lost 9; bases outside the gene matches: 15. CDR3 region: CASSSAGNRGISEQFF. For the CDR3, the DNA is TGTGCCAGCAGCTCCGCCGGAAACAGGGGAATTAGTGAGCAGTTCTTC.

V usage is TRBV19 and J usage is TRBJ2-7; TRBD1 matches at 9 bases. The CDR3 has 13 amino acids. Germline assignment: CDR1 LNHDA and CDR2 SQIVND (reference sequence). The junction had 10 bases not matched to a gene; V was cut back by 11 bases and J by 5 bases. CDR3 sequence reads: CAVMGTGIHEQYF. Written as DNA, the CDR3 is TGTGCCGTAATGGGGACAGGGATCCACGAGCAGTACTTC.

About this clone itself: At one of its ends the junction is not consistent with the germline gene, which may arise from a read error. The J gene is TRBJ2-5, the V gene TRBV7-7; D unresolved. Germline V gene sequence: CDR1 SSHAT, CDR2 FNYEAQ (reference sequence). The CDR3 is 14 residues long. CDR3 bases: TGTGCTAGCAGCCCGTTGTCTTTCCAAGAGACCCAGTACTTC. Its translation: CASSPLSFQETQYF.

The chain couples TRBV7-3 to TRBJ2-1; 7 bases agree with TRBD2. This CDR3 comprises 15 residues. Trimming at V came to 3 bases and at J to 6 bases, leaving 8 bases not matched to a gene. The germline CDR1 and CDR2 sequences are SGHTA and FQGTGA. The CDR3 DNA is TGTGCCAGCAGCTTCGGGGGGACCGTTACCAATGAGCAGTTCTTC. It encodes CASSFGGTVTNEQFF.

This rearrangement joins TRBV4-1 to TRBJ2-7; maybe TRBD1 (6 bases). The V and J ends lost 0 bases and 0 bases respectively, with 18 bases between them. The germline V gene encodes CDR1 MGHRA and CDR2 YSYEKL. This CDR3 comprises 18 residues. The DNA for the CDR3 is TGCGCCAGCAGCCAAGAAACCTCGGGGACACAAATCTCCTACGAGCAGTACTTC. Translating gives CASSQETSGTQISYEQYF.

The chain has TRBV6-5 and TRBJ2-5; 11 bases match TRBD1. Trimming cost V 1 base and J 9 bases; bases outside gene matches: 4. From germline, CDR1 is MNHEY and CDR2 SVGAGI. The CDR3 length is 14 residues. The CDR3 DNA is TGTGCCAGCAGTTACTTGGGACAGGGGGGAGCCCAGTACTTC. Encoded protein: CASSYLGQGGAQYF.

The chain has TRBV7-2 and TRBJ2-6; D gene ambiguous. The CDR3 runs 17 residues. The V gene lost 5 bases and the J gene lost 1 base, with 15 bases spanning the gap. Germline CDR1 and CDR2: SGHTA and FQGNSA. In nucleotides, the CDR3 is TGTGCCAGCAGCGCCTGGGGTGGGGTTTCTGGGGCCAACGTCCTGACTTTC. Translation: CASSAWGGVSGANVLTF.

The chain recombines TRBV7-9 with TRBJ1-2, with D tentatively TRBD1 (5 bases). V was clipped by 0 bases and J by 8 bases, with 13 bases between them. Germline-derived CDR1 and CDR2 are SEHNR and FQNEAQ (reference sequence). The CDR3 is 14 residues long. CDR3 amino acids: CASSLADSSRGYTF. In nucleotides, the CDR3 is TGTGCCAGCAGCTTAGCCGACAGCTCGCGCGGCTACACCTTC.

This rearrangement joins TRBV6-6 to TRBJ1-5, with unresolved D. V dropped 4 bases and J dropped 5 bases, with 9 bases sitting between them. Germline CDR1 MNHNY, CDR2 SVGAGI (reference sequence). This CDR3 comprises 13 residues. The CDR3 here is CASSSGRDQPQHF. The CDR3 DNA is TGTGCCAGCAGTTCCGGGAGGGATCAGCCCCAGCATTTT.